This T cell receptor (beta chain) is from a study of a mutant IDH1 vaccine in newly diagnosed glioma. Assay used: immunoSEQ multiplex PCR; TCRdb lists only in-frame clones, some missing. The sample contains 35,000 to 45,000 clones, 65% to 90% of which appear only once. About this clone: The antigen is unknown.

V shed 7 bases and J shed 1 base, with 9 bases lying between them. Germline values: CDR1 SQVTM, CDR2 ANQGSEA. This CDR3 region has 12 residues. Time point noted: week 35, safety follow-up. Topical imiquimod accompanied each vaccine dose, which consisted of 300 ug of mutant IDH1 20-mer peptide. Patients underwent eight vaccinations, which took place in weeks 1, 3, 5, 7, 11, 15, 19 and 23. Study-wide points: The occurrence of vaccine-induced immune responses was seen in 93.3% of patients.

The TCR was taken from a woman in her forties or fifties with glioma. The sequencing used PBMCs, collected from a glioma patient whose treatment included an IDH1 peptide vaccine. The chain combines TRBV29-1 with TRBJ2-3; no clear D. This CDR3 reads CSAADGTDTQYF. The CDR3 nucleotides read TGCAGCGCTGCGGACGGCACAGATACGCAGTATTTT.